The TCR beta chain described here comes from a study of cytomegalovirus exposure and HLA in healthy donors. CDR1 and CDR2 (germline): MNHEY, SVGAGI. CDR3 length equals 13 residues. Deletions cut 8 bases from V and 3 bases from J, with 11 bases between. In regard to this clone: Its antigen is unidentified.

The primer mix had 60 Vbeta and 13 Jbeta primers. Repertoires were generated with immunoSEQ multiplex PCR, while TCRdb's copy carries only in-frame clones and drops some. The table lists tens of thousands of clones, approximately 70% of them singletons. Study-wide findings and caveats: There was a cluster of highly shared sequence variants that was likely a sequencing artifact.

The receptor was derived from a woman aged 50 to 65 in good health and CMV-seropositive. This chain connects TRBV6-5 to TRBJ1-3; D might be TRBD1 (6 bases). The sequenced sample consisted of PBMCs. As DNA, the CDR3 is TGTGCCAGCTATCCAGGGGATGGAAACACCATATATTTT. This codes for CASYPGDGNTIYF.